This note documents a single T cell receptor beta chain sequence. This clone counts as medium-sized (0.01 to 0.1%). Its antigen specificity is not known. Nothing much larger sits one base from this clone, and base qualities are not available. The sample is drawn from a study of CD4+ T cells in melanoma (dated 2022 in TCRdb). With regard to the full study: The study examined neoantigen-specific CD4+ T cells in human melanoma. Overall study outcomes, separate from this receptor: The report described a correlation between neoantigen-specific CD4+ T cells and the function of CD8+ T cells, macrophages and B cells. According to the report, neoantigen-specific CD4+ T cells in melanoma displayed diverse differentiation states.

As encoded in the germline V gene (reference sequence), CDR1 is SEHNR while CDR2 is FQNEAQ. Clipping removes 5 bases from V and 5 bases from J, with 6 as the unmatched junction base count. From its cysteine to its phenylalanine, the CDR3 spans 16 amino acids. Only the CDR3 part of the read is kept: 48 bases, read in frame from the first base. The donors were melanoma patients. The method behind the library was the immunoSEQ multiplex PCR assay. TCRdb limited this immuneACCESS table to in-frame rearrangements with V and J called. A share of clones is missing; checked studies link under half to unresolved V genes, and the rest is unexplained. This sample lists 7,200 or so clones; around two thirds were detected once. Of the sample, over 20% is held by the ten largest clones.

Source material: cells from a culture (not recorded whether cultured in vitro). The rearranged segments are TRBV7-9 and TRBJ2-1, with 13 bases matching TRBD2. This clonotype originated in a human donor with melanoma. The nucleotide sequence is TGTGCCAGCAGCCCACCGGGACTAGCGGGAAACAATGAGCAGTTCTTC. This encodes CASSPPGLAGNNEQFF.